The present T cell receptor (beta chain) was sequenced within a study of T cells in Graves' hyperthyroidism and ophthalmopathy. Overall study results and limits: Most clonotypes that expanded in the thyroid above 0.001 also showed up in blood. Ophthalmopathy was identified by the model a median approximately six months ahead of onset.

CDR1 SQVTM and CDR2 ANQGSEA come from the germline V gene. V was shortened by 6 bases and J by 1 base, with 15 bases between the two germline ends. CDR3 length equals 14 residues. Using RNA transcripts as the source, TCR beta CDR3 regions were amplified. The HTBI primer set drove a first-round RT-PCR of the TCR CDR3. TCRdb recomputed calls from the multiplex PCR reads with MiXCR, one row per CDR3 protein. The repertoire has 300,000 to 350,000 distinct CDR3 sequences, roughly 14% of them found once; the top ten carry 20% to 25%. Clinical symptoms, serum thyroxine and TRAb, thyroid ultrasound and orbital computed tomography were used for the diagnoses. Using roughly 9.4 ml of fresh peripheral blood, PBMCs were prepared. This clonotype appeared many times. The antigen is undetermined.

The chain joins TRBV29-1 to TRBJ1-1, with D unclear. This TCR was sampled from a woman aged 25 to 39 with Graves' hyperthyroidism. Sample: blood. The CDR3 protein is CSVAHSPGNTEAFF. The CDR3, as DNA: TGCAGCGTAGCCCATTCTCCAGGGAACACTGAAGCTTTCTTT. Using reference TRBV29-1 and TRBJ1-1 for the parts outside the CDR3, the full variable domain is SAVISQKPSRDICQRGTSLTIQCQVDSQVTMMFWYRQQPGQSLTLIATANQGSEATYESGFVIDKFPISRPNLTFSTLTVSNMSPEDSSIYLCSVAHSPGNTEAFFGQGTRLTVV.